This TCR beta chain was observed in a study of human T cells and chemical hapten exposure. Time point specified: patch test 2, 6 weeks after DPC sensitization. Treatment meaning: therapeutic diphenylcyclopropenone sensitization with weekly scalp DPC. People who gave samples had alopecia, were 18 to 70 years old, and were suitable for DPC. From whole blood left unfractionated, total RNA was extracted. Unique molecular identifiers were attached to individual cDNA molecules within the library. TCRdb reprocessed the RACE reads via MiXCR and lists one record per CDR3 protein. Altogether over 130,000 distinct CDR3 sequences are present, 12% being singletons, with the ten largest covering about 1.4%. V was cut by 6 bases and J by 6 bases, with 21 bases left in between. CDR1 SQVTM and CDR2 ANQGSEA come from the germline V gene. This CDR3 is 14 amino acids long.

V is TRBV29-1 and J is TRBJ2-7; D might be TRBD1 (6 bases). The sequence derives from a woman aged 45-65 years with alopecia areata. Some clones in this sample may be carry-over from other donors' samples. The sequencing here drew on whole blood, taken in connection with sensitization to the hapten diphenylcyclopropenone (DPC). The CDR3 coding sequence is TGCAGCGTGGGCTCCGGCAGGGGCAGAGGCGAGCAGTACTTC. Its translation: CSVGSGRGRGEQYF.